This T cell receptor (beta chain) was found in a study of response to subunit inactivated influenza vaccine. Study findings and constraints: Each seasonal influenza vaccination recruits few new T cells, the authors suggested.

Trimming cost V 1 base and J 3 bases, with 27 bases left between them. Germline V gives CDR1 LNHNV, CDR2 YYDKDF (reference sequence). The CDR3 is 20 residues long. As to this clonotype: Its antigen remains unknown.

TCRdb itself ran the RT-PCR reads through MiXCR, one entry per CDR3 protein. The top ten hold around 10% of the sample, which has a few hundred thousand distinct CDR3 sequences, 12% to 15% seen once. The genes are TRBV15 and TRBJ2-5; the D gene is possibly TRBD2 (7 bases). The clonotype was recovered from a man over 45 who received an inactivated influenza vaccine. The source material was PBMCs from blood, sampled about 11 days after vaccination. The CDR3 DNA reads as TGTGCCACCAGCAGAGTGTGGGGGCTAGCGGACGCGCCGTTAAAAGAGACCCAGTACTTC. Its translation: CATSRVWGLADAPLKETQYF.